This is a list of T cell receptor beta chains from one sample in a study of blood T cell repertoires in COVID-19. This table comes from immunoSEQ multiplex PCR, and its TCRdb copy is limited to in-frame clones, with some not included. The sample lists a few hundred thousand clones; about 86% were seen once. Sequencing was performed on PBMCs or T cells enriched from blood (not recorded which). The receptors shown here come from a woman aged 45-65 years in a cohort exposed to, infected with or recovered from COVID-19 (not recorded which). CDR3s include the opening cysteine and the closing phenylalanine or tryptophan. The order of the fields is D gene, V gene, J gene, clone size, CDR3 DNA, CDR3 protein. D genes are given only for firm matches. Part of the rows lack a size; the others show once, few, many or a class for expanded clones.

>NA|TRBV29-1|TRBJ2-7|NA
TGCAGCGTTGAGTTTATTGGAACAACAGGCTACGAGCAGTACTTC
CSVEFIGTTGYEQYF
>TRBD1|TRBV18|TRBJ1-1|NA
TGTGCCAGCTCACCGGGACAGGGAGGTAGAGCTGAAGCTTTCTTT
CASSPGQGGRAEAFF
>NA|TRBV4-3|TRBJ2-1|NA
TGCGCCAGCAGCCAAGAAAGGCCCGGGTACAATGAGCAGTTCTTC
CASSQERPGYNEQFF
>TRBD1|TRBV28|TRBJ1-4|NA
TGTGCCAGCACACAGGGGTTTTTTTCCCCCACAACTAATGAAAAACTGTTTTTT
CASTQGFFSPTTNEKLFF
>NA|TRBV18|TRBJ2-5|NA
TGTGCCAGCTCACCACTAAGTGGGCAGCTGAACCACCAAGAGACCCAGTACTTC
CASSPLSGQLNHQETQYF
>TRBD1|TRBV3-1/TRBV3-2|TRBJ1-1|once
TGTGCCAGCAGCCCCCGAGGGCCCGGGACAGGGAAGGGCACTGAAGCTTTCTTT
CASSPRGPGTGKGTEAFF
>NA|TRBV9|TRBJ2-5|once
TGTGCCAGCAGCGTAGCCCCGTACCAAGAGACCCAGTACTTC
CASSVAPYQETQYF
>NA|TRBV9|TRBJ1-1|NA
TGTGCCAGCAGCCCGTCAGAGGGCACTGAAGCTTTCTTT
CASSPSEGTEAFF
>TRBD2|TRBV27|TRBJ2-1|NA
TGTGCCAGCACGTCTTTGGCGGGGGGGTCCAGGGAGCAGTTCTTC
CASTSLAGGSREQFF
>NA|TRBV5-1|TRBJ1-1|NA
TGCGCCAGCAGCCAATCGACAGCGGGGGACACTGAAGCTTTCTTT
CASSQSTAGDTEAFF
>TRBD1|TRBV18|TRBJ1-5|NA
TGTGCCAGCTCACCAGGGACAGCCAACCAGCCCCAGCATTTT
CASSPGTANQPQHF
>NA|TRBV11-2|TRBJ2-7|few
TGTGCCAGCAGCTTAGGCCTCCAGAACGAGCAGTACTTC
CASSLGLQNEQYF
>TRBD1|TRBV11-2|TRBJ2-1|once
TGTGCCAGCAGGAGGACAGGTGACAATGAGCAGTTCTTC
CASRRTGDNEQFF
>TRBD1|TRBV19|TRBJ1-6|NA
TGTGCCAGTAGGGAAGGGGGCGGTAGTTCACCCCTCCACTTT
CASREGGGSSPLHF
>TRBD2|TRBV7-2|TRBJ2-1|NA
TGTGCCAGCAGCATTAGTACTAGCGGGGGGTTCTACAATGAGCAGTTCTTC
CASSISTSGGFYNEQFF
>NA|TRBV12-3/TRBV12-4|TRBJ2-7|NA
TGTGCCAGCAGCAACGGGGTTCCGTACGAGCAGTACTTC
CASSNGVPYEQYF
>NA|TRBV27|TRBJ1-2|NA
TGTGCCAGCAGTCTGATGGGAACCAGGGGCGATGGCTACACCTTC
CASSLMGTRGDGYTF
>TRBD1|TRBV7-9|TRBJ2-1|once
TGTGCCAGCGCCCGGACAGGGTTGAATGAGCAGTTCTTC
CASARTGLNEQFF
>TRBD1|TRBV24-1|TRBJ1-3|once
TGTGCCACCAGTGATTCAAGGGGGCTGGGTGGAAACACCATATATTTT
CATSDSRGLGGNTIYF
>NA|TRBV9|TRBJ2-3|NA
TGTGCCAGCAGCGCCGCCGGTGGGGCCGGGACAGATACGCAGTATTTT
CASSAAGGAGTDTQYF
>NA|TRBV7-2|TRBJ2-3|few
TGTGCCAGCAGCTTAGCAGGGGCCGCCGGTCGGTATTTT
CASSLAGAAGRYF
>TRBD1|TRBV30|TRBJ2-1|NA
TGTGCCTCCGGACAGGGGACCTTTCCCGTGTCCTACAATGAGCAGTTCTTC
CASGQGTFPVSYNEQFF
>NA|TRBV7-2|TRBJ1-4|NA
TGTGCCAGCAGCTTACAGAATACTAATGAAAAACTGTTTTTT
CASSLQNTNEKLFF
>NA|TRBV20-1|TRBJ1-1|few
TGCAGTGCTAGTTCCCAGAACACTGAAGCTTTCTTT
CSASSQNTEAFF
>TRBD2|TRBV11-1|TRBJ2-7|NA
TGTGCCAGCAGCTCCCGACTAGCGTTATCCTACGAGCAGTACTTC
CASSSRLALSYEQYF
>NA|TRBV2|TRBJ1-5|NA
TGTGCCAGCGCCCGGGACATTAGCAATCAGCCCCAGCATTTT
CASARDISNQPQHF
>NA|TRBV9|TRBJ2-1|NA
TGTGCCAGCAGCGTTTCAGTGGGGGGCTCCTACAATGAGCAGTTCTTC
CASSVSVGGSYNEQFF
>NA|TRBV18|TRBJ1-6|NA
TGTGCCAGTTCCATCACCGGGGAATCACCCCTCCACTTT
CASSITGESPLHF
>TRBD1|TRBV28|TRBJ2-7|NA
TGTGCCAGCAAAACCGGGACAGGGCCCCACGAGCAGTACTTC
CASKTGTGPHEQYF
>NA|TRBV28|TRBJ2-2|NA
TGTGCCAGCAGGGGAGGCGCTGGGAACACCGGGGAGCTGTTTTTT
CASRGGAGNTGELFF
>NA|TRBV5-1|TRBJ1-1|once
TGCGCCAGCAGCTCCGCACAGGGTAGGACTGAAGCTTTCTTT
CASSSAQGRTEAFF
>NA|TRBV6-4|TRBJ1-1|few
TGTGCCAGCAGTCTCGGACAGAACACTGAAGCTTTCTTT
CASSLGQNTEAFF
>NA|TRBV12-5|TRBJ2-5|NA
TGTGCTAGTGGTTCCCGACAACTGCAAGAGACCCAGTACTTC
CASGSRQLQETQYF
>TRBD2|TRBV30|TRBJ2-4|NA
TGTGCCTGGAGTTTCCCACGGACTAGCGGGGGGGCCGGATACATTCAGTACTTC
CAWSFPRTSGGAGYIQYF
>NA|TRBV4-1|TRBJ2-7|NA
TGCGCCAGCAGCAAAGGACTATCCCCCTACGAGCAGTACTTC
CASSKGLSPYEQYF
>NA|TRBV24-1|TRBJ1-1|NA
TGTGCCACCCGGGGGGACCTGAACACTGAAGCTTTCTTT
CATRGDLNTEAFF
>TRBD1|TRBV29-1|TRBJ1-1|NA
TGCAGCGTTGTCAGGGGGGACACTGAAGCTTTCTTT
CSVVRGDTEAFF
>NA|TRBV9|TRBJ1-2|NA
TGTGCCAGCAGCCCCAGTCGGGTCTATGGCTACACCTTC
CASSPSRVYGYTF
>TRBD1|TRBV6-2/TRBV6-3|TRBJ1-5|NA
TGTGCCAGCAGTCAACGACAGGGAACCAATCAGCCCCAGCATTTT
CASSQRQGTNQPQHF
>NA|TRBV29-1|TRBJ1-5|NA
TGCAGCGTGCGTCTTGGCAATCAGCCCCAGCATTTT
CSVRLGNQPQHF
>NA|TRBV25-1|TRBJ2-1|NA
TGTGCCAGCAGCCGTATTTACAATGAGCAGTTCTTC
CASSRIYNEQFF
>TRBD1|TRBV4-3|TRBJ1-1|NA
TGCGCCAGCAGCCAAGATTTACAGGGGGCTGAAGCTTTCTTT
CASSQDLQGAEAFF
>NA|TRBV4-1|TRBJ1-4|NA
TGCGCCAGCAGCCTCCTTCCAGGGTACGTTGAAAAACTGTTTTTT
CASSLLPGYVEKLFF
>NA|TRBV2|TRBJ2-3|NA
TGTGCCAGCTCGGGGCAGGGGCCAGATACGCAGTATTTT
CASSGQGPDTQYF
>NA|TRBV29-1|TRBJ2-7|NA
TGCAGCGTCGGAGACCCATGGGTGACCTACGAGCAGTACTTC
CSVGDPWVTYEQYF
>TRBD2|TRBV24-1|TRBJ2-2|once
TGTGCCACCAGTGATCCACAACTAGCGATGAGCGGGGAGCTGTTTTTT
CATSDPQLAMSGELFF
>NA|TRBV7-2|TRBJ2-1|NA
TGTGCCAGCAGCTTAACGTTCCAGGGGAATGAGCAGTTCTTC
CASSLTFQGNEQFF
>NA|TRBV7-8|TRBJ1-6|once
TGTGCCAGCAGCCGAGCTTACCCGGGACAACCGAATTCACCCCTCCACTTT
CASSRAYPGQPNSPLHF
>NA|TRBV7-9|TRBJ2-3|NA
TGTGCCAGCAGCTTAGCTTGGCAGAAACACACAGATACGCAGTATTTT
CASSLAWQKHTDTQYF
>NA|TRBV7-8|TRBJ1-2|NA
TGTGCCAGCAGCTTAGGGGCAGGGAGGGGCGGCTACACCTTC
CASSLGAGRGGYTF
>NA|TRBV19|TRBJ2-7|NA
TGTGCCAGTAGTATCGGGCTAGCGAGATCCTACGAGCAGTACTTC
CASSIGLARSYEQYF
>TRBD1|TRBV4-2|TRBJ1-2|NA
TGTGCCAGCAGCCAAGGACAGGGGGGCTACACCTTC
CASSQGQGGYTF
>NA|TRBV7-9|TRBJ1-5|NA
TGTGCCAGCAGCTTAGGGGGGCAGAATCAGCCCCAGCATTTT
CASSLGGQNQPQHF
>NA|TRBV4-1|TRBJ1-4|once
TGCGCCAGCAGCTCACCGCCAGGGTCAACTAATGAAAAACTGTTTTTT
CASSSPPGSTNEKLFF
>NA|TRBV3-1/TRBV3-2|TRBJ2-7|NA
TGTGCCAGCAGCCCAGCTAGGGAGCAGTACTTC
CASSPAREQYF
>TRBD1|TRBV19|TRBJ2-7|NA
TGTGCCAGTAGTATTGGGACAGGGGGCGTTTACGAGCAGTACTTC
CASSIGTGGVYEQYF
>TRBD1|TRBV14|TRBJ1-1|NA
TGTGCCAGCAGCCAATGGACAGGGCTAGGCACTGAAGCTTTCTTT
CASSQWTGLGTEAFF
>NA|TRBV28|TRBJ1-2|NA
TGTGCCAGCAGCAGAACCTATGGCTACACCTTC
CASSRTYGYTF
>TRBD1|TRBV18|TRBJ1-4|NA
TGTGCCAGCTCACCTATCCAGGGGGCCGAAAAACTGTTTTTT
CASSPIQGAEKLFF